This T cell receptor (beta chain) was sequenced during a study of blood T cell repertoires in COVID-19. Study-level background: COVID-19 samples, acute and convalescent, were from the United States, Italy and Spain. Nucleic acid was either cDNA or gDNA, and it came from T cells, B-cell-depleted T cells, or PBMCs.

Trimming cost V 4 bases and J 5 bases; bases outside gene matches: 13. The CDR3 has 16 residues. CDR1 and CDR2 from the germline V gene are LGHDT and YNNKEL (reference sequence). Participants reported their clinical history, and cohort assignment relied on those reports. Donors in Cohort 3 who had recovered were those with two negative PCRs, healthcare professional clearance, or resolution of their symptoms. The assay was immunoSEQ multiplex PCR, and TCRdb's table has in-frame clones only and misses some. The table has under 300,000 clones, more than 65% seen once. J is TRBJ1-2 and V is TRBV3-1 (or the pseudogene TRBV3-2), with TRBD1 matching over 7 bases. The specimen was PBMCs or T cells enriched from blood (not recorded which). The source is a man aged 50-60 years who had recovered from COVID-19. The CDR3, as DNA: TGTGCCAGCAGCCCCGTACTGGGAAACAGGGGTTATGGCTACACCTTC. The encoded protein is CASSPVLGNRGYGYTF.